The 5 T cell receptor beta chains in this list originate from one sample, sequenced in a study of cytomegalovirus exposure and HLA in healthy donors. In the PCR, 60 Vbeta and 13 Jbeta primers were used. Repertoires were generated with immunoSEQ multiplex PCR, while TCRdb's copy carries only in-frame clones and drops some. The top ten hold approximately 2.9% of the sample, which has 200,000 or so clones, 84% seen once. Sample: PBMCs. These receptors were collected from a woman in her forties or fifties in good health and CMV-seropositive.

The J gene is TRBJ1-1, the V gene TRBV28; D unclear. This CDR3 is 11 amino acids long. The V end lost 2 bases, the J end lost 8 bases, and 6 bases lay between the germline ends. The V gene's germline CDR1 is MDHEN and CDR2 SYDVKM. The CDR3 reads CASSLRGEAFF. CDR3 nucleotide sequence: TGTGCCAGCAGTTTACGCGGGGAAGCTTTCTTT.

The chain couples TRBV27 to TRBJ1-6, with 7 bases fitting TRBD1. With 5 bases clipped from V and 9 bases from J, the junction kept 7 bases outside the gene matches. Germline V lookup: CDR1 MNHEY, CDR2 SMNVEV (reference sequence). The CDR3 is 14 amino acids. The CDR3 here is CASSLNNRGSPLHF. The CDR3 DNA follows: TGTGCCAGCAGTCTAAATAACAGGGGTTCACCCCTCCACTTT.

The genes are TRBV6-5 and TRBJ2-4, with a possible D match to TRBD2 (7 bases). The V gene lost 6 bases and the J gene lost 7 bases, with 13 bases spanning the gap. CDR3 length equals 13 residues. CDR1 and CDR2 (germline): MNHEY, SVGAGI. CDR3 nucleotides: TGTGCCAGCAGGGAGGGGGGGACGAACATTCAGTACTTC. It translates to CASREGGTNIQYF.

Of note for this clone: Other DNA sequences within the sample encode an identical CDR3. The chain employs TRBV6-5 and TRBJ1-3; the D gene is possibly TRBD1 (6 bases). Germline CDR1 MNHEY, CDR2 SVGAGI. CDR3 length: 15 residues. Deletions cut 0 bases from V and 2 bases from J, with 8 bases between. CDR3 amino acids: CASSYSRGPGNTIYF. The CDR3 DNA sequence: TGTGCCAGCAGTTACTCGCGGGGGCCTGGAAACACCATATATTTT.

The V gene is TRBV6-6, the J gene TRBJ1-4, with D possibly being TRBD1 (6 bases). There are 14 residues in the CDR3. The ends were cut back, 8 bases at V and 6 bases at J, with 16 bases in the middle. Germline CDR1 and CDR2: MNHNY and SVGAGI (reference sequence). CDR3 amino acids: CASRTGTWDEKLFF. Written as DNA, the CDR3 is TGTGCCAGCCGAACCGGGACATGGGATGAAAAACTGTTTTTT.